Listed here is a single T cell receptor beta chain. Its specificity is unknown. The gene names here belong to mouse. The CDR3 end is not reached by the read, which stops 1 residue before it; the germline J gene fills it in. Specified time point: mouse harvest day 14 after allogeneic transplant. Each mouse received 10^7 T-cell-depleted marrow cells plus 10^6 splenic CD5+ T cells by tail vein. Germline V lookup: CDR1 KGHTA, CDR2 FQNQQP. CDR3 length: 14 residues. The sample comes from a study of tissue T cells after allogeneic stem cell transplantation. Study-wide findings and caveats: Sampling depth was limited, and the cohort was small and clinically varied.

Assay: immunoSEQ multiplex PCR; the TCRdb copy retains only in-frame clones and omits some. This sample has roughly 4,700 clones, with approximately 36% found just once. The chain has TRBV23 and TRBJ2-1; the D call of TRBD1 is as the table states it, not checked on the DNA. This receptor was taken from a female BALB/c mouse given C57BL/6 T cells with graft-versus-host disease after an allogeneic hematopoietic cell transplant. The sample taken for sequencing was gut tissue. The sequenced part of the CDR3 DNA is TGCTCCAGCAGTCAAAGCAGGGGGGATGCTGAGCAGTTC. This encodes CSSSQSRGDAEQF. The whole CDR3 protein reads CSSSQSRGDAEQFF. Complete variable domain (other parts from reference TRBV23 and TRBJ2-1): DAAVTQKPRYLIKMKGQEAEMKCIPEKGHTAVFWYQQKQSKELKFLIYFQNQQPLDQIDMVKERFSAVCPSSSLCSLGIRTCEAEDSALYLCSSSQSRGDAEQFFGPGTRLTVL.